This T cell receptor (beta chain) was observed in a study of regulatory T cells in long-lasting Graves disease. Study overall: Graves' patients with a new diagnosis had received antithyroid drugs under 3 months.

TCR beta libraries were built with iRepertoire HTBI primers and Arm-PCR of CDR3 regions. TCRdb re-called the multiplex PCR reads through MiXCR, storing one row per CDR3 protein. The sample lists roughly 500,000 distinct CDR3 sequences, approximately 15% seen once, with roughly a tenth in the top ten. As for time point: newly diagnosed GD, antithyroid drugs for less than 3 months. PBMC-extracted RNA yielded the TCR library. The CDR3 sequence is 15 residues long. V dropped 4 bases and J dropped 3; count of bases not matched to a gene: 6. CDR1 and CDR2 (germline): DFQATT, SNEGSKA (reference sequence). The same sample was also used in a study of T cells in Graves' hyperthyroidism and ophthalmopathy. That report adds: In the first-round RT-PCR of the TCR CDR3, the HTBI primer set was used.

The sequencing used peripheral blood mononuclear cells (PBMCs), collected at new diagnosis, from a patient treated with antithyroid drugs. The TCR comes from a man aged 25 to 45 with Graves disease. The chain has TRBV20-1 and TRBJ2-3; 11 bases are a match to TRBD2. The CDR3 region is CSATALAGDTDTQYF. CDR3 nucleotides: TGCAGTGCTACGGCACTAGCGGGAGATACAGATACGCAGTATTTT.